This T cell receptor beta chain derives from a study of breast tumors, draining lymph nodes, adjacent tissues. Breast cancer patients provided tissue from their axillary draining lymph nodes. Using its own MiXCR run on the multiplex PCR reads, TCRdb lists one record per CDR3 protein. The repertoire holds 150,000 to 200,000 distinct CDR3 sequences, with approximately 30% as singletons. Germline assignment: CDR1 MGHDK and CDR2 SYGVNS. This CDR3 region has 13 residues. Trimming removed 3 bases from V and 0 bases from J, with 2 bases in between. This clonotype was seen at least ten times. The V gene is TRBV25-1, the J gene TRBJ2-2; D unresolved. Sequenced: axillary lymph node tissue. The sequence derives from a female donor with breast cancer. Some clones in this sample may be carry-over from other donors' samples. Here the CDR3 reads CASSDSNTGELFF. CDR3 DNA: TGTGCCAGCAGTGATTCGAACACCGGGGAGCTGTTTTTT.